The source of this T cell receptor beta chain is a study of CD8+CD57+ T cells in acquired aplastic anemia. On the study more broadly: Mean yield of DNA from sorted CD4+ and CD8+ cells was approximately 3 ug. The average read count for CD4+ cells in healthy donors was 8.5 million to 11 million.

TCR beta VDJ and CDR3 profiles were obtained from a genomic DNA template. Each CDR3 protein is one row after TCRdb ran MiXCR on the reads. The sample holds hundreds of thousands of distinct CDR3 sequences, about 70% seen once. The CDR3 runs 14 residues. The germline V gene encodes CDR1 SNHLY and CDR2 FYNNEI. The germline V and J ends were trimmed by 4 bases and 3 bases, with 12 bases remaining between them. Regarding this clonotype: As yet, its antigen is unknown.

Findings and caveats of the study: A set of about 30 CD8+ CDR3 sequences was shared between patients and controls, and these sequences appeared highly expressed in patients.

The clonotype originates from a human donor in good health, serving as a control. The genes are TRBV2 and TRBJ1-1, with D unresolved. The sample was sorted CD4+, CD8+, or CD8+CD57+ T cells (not recorded which) from PBMCs. Here the CDR3 DNA reads TGTGCCAGCAGTGCGGAGGACGGATACACTGAAGCTTTCTTT. This codes for CASSAEDGYTEAFF.